One and the same sample provided the 3 T cell receptor beta chains below, sequenced in a study of cytomegalovirus exposure and HLA in healthy donors. Researchers ran the PCR with 60 Vbeta and 13 Jbeta primers. Clones were read by immunoSEQ multiplex PCR, and TCRdb kept only the in-frame ones, dropping some. Among some 90,000 clones listed, 80% were seen once. The specimen was PBMCs. Receptors originate from a man aged 45-60 years in good health and CMV-seropositive.

The gene calls are TRBV5-1 and TRBJ1-6, with 8 bases matching TRBD1. The CDR3 sequence is 14 residues long. V trimming: 2 bases; J trimming: 8 bases; junction bases outside the gene matches: 3. Germline V gives CDR1 SGHRS, CDR2 YFSETQ. The CDR3 coding sequence is TGCGCCAGCAGCTTTAAACAGGGGGATTCACCCCTCCACTTT. It is translated as CASSFKQGDSPLHF.

In this sample, this clone turned up a few times. V and J are TRBV6-4 and TRBJ2-7, with 7 bases that match TRBD1. With V trimmed by 8 bases and J by 3 bases, 1 base remained unmatched. The CDR3 spans 11 residues. Germline V CDR1 and CDR2: MRHNA, SNTAGT. The CDR3 sequence is CASAGGYEQYF. CDR3 in DNA: TGTGCCAGCGCAGGGGGCTACGAGCAGTACTTC.

This clone has a handful of counts. The V call is TRBV5-8, the J call TRBJ2-5; 7 bases fit TRBD2. CDR3 size: 15 residues. Looked up from germline, CDR1 is SGHTS and CDR2 is YDEGEE. J lost 0 bases, V lost 5 bases, and 7 bases had no gene match. CDR3: CASSLWGGNQETQYF. CDR3 nucleotides: TGTGCCAGCAGTCTTTGGGGAGGGAACCAAGAGACCCAGTACTTC.